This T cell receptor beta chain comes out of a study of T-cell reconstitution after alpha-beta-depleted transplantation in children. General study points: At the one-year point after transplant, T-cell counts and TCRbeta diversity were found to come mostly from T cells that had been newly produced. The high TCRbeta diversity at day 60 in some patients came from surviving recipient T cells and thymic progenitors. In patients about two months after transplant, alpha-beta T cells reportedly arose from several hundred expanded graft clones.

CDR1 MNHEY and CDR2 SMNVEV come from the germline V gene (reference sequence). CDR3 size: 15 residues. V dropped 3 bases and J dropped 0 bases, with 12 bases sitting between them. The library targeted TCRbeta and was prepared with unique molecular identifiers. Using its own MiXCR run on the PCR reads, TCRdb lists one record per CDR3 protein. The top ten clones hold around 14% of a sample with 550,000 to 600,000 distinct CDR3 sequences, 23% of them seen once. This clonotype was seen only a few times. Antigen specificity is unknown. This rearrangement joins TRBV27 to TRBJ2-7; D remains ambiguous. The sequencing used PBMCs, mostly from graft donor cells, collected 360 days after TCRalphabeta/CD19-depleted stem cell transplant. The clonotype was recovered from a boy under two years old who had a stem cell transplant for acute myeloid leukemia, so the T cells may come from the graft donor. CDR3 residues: CASSLCRVSSYEQYV. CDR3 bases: TGTGCCAGCAGTTTGTGCAGAGTAAGCTCCTACGAGCAGTACGTC.